Listed below are T cell receptor beta chains from one sample, sequenced in a study of hypomethylating agent response in myelodysplastic syndrome. The method was immunoSEQ multiplex PCR; TCRdb's version includes in-frame clones alone and lacks a portion of them. Of about 5,400 clones in the sample, about nine tenths were seen once. The sequenced sample was bone marrow, obtained before or after starting hypomethylating agent treatment for myelodysplastic syndrome (not recorded which). These receptors originate from a human donor with myelodysplastic syndrome. Both conserved end residues are part of each CDR3. The D gene is left open where the match is weak. Size values are once, few and many counts, or a class for expanded clones, and some rows have none.

j_gene,v_gene,d_gene,abundance,CDR3aa,CDR3nt
TRBJ2-3,TRBV7-2,NA,NA,CASSFLGRSTDTQYF,TGTGCCAGCAGCTTCCTGGGACGGAGCACAGATACGCAGTATTTT
TRBJ2-1,TRBV9,NA,NA,CASSVTEGSGEQFF,TGTGCCAGCAGCGTCACTGAGGGGTCGGGTGAGCAGTTCTTC
TRBJ2-3,TRBV10-1,NA,NA,CASSERTGTDTQYF,TGCGCCAGCAGTGAAAGGACTGGCACAGATACGCAGTATTTT
TRBJ1-1,TRBV6-1,NA,NA,CASSGTAGNTEAFF,TGTGCCAGCAGTGGGACGGCGGGGAACACTGAAGCTTTCTTT
TRBJ2-1,TRBV19,NA,NA,CASSIDWGLAESNEQFF,TGTGCCAGTAGTATAGATTGGGGACTCGCGGAGAGCAATGAGCAGTTCTTC
TRBJ1-4,TRBV6-1,NA,NA,CASKPSGGDEKLFF,TGTGCCAGCAAACCCTCGGGCGGGGATGAAAAACTGTTTTTT
TRBJ2-1,TRBV7-9,NA,NA,CASSLPVLAYNEQFF,TGTGCCAGCAGCCTACCGGTACTAGCCTACAATGAGCAGTTCTTC
TRBJ2-1,TRBV9,TRBD2,NA,CASSGTNSYNEQFF,TGTGCCAGCTCCGGGACTAACTCCTACAATGAGCAGTTCTTC
TRBJ1-1,TRBV11-3,NA,NA,CASSLRLLVNTEAFF,TGTGCCAGCAGCTTAAGGTTGCTGGTAAACACTGAAGCTTTCTTT
TRBJ1-2,TRBV29-1,TRBD1,NA,CSVEGQGEGYTF,TGCAGCGTGGAAGGACAGGGGGAAGGCTACACCTTC
TRBJ2-7,TRBV2,TRBD1,few,CASRRQGSEQYF,TGTGCCAGCAGGCGACAGGGCAGCGAGCAGTACTTC
TRBJ1-6,TRBV5-6,NA,NA,CASRRSAGSYNSPLHF,TGTGCCAGCAGACGTAGCGCGGGCTCCTATAATTCACCCCTCCACTTT
TRBJ1-1,TRBV5-6,TRBD1,NA,CASSQGGPSFMNTEAFF,TGTGCCAGCAGCCAGGGGGGGCCCTCGTTCATGAACACTGAAGCTTTCTTT
TRBJ2-1,TRBV5-4,TRBD2,NA,CASSSPGLAMNEQFF,TGTGCCAGCAGCTCCCCGGGACTAGCTATGAATGAGCAGTTCTTC
TRBJ2-2,TRBV10-3,NA,NA,CAISVEGGFTGELFF,TGTGCCATCAGTGTGGAGGGGGGCTTCACCGGGGAGCTGTTTTTT
TRBJ2-5,TRBV19,NA,NA,CASSFNRGANSETQYF,TGTGCCAGTAGTTTTAATCGCGGCGCCAACTCCGAGACCCAGTACTTC
TRBJ1-2,TRBV29-1,NA,NA,CSVEGHATYGYTF,TGCAGCGTTGAGGGGCATGCCACCTATGGCTACACCTTC